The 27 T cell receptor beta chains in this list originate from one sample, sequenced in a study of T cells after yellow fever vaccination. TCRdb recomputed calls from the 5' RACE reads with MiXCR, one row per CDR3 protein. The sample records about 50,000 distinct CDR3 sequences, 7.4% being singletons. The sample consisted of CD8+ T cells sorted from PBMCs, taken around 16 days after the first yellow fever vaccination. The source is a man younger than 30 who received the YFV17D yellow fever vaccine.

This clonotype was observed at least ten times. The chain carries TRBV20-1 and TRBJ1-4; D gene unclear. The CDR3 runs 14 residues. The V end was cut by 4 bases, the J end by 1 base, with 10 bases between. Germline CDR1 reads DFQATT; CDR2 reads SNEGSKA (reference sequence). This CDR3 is CSATQGRTNEKLFF. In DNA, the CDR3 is TGCAGTGCTACCCAAGGCCGAACTAATGAAAAACTGTTTTTT.

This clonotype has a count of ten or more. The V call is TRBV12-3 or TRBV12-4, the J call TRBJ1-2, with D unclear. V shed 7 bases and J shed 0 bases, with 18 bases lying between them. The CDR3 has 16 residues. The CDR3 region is CASTTRRDRANYGYTF. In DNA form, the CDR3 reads TGTGCCAGCACCACCCGCCGGGATCGGGCTAACTATGGCTACACCTTC.

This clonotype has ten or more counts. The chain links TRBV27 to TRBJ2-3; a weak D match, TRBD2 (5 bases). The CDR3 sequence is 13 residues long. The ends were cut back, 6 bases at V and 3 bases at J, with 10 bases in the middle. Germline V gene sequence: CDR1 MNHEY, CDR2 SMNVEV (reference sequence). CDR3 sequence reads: CASSRTFTDTQYF. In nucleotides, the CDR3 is TGTGCCAGCAGCAGGACTTTTACAGATACGCAGTATTTT.

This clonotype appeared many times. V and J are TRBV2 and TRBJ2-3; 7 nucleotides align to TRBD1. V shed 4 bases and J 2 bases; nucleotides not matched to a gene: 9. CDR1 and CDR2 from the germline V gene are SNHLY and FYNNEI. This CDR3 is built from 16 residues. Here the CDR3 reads CASSVMTGSFTDTQYF. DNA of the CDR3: TGTGCCAGCAGTGTTATGACAGGGAGCTTCACAGATACGCAGTATTTT.

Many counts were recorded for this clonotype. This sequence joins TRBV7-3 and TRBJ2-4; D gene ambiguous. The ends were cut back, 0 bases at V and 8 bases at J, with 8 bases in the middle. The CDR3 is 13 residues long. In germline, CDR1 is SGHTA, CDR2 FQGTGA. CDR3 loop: CASSLTGSDIQYF. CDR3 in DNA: TGTGCCAGCAGCTTAACAGGGTCAGACATTCAGTACTTC.

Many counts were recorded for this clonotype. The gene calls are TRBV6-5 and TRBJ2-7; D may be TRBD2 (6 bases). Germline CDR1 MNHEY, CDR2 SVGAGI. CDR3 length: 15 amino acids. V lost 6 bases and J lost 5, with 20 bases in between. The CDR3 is CASSPGEAGRNEQYF. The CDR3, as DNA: TGTGCCAGCAGCCCCGGGGAGGCAGGGAGAAACGAGCAGTACTTC.

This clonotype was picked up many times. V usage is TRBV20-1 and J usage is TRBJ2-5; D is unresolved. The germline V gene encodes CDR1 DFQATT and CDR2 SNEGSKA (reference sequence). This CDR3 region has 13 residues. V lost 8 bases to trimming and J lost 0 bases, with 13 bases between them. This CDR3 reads CSPPDPYQETQYF. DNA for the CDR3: TGCAGTCCGCCGGATCCGTACCAAGAGACCCAGTACTTC.

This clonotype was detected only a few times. The CDR3 loop is CASSAATGTSGGVTEETQYF. The CDR3 nucleotides are TGTGCCAGCAGCGCGGCAACCGGGACTAGCGGGGGGGTGACGGAAGAGACCCAGTACTTC. V gene TRBV7-6 combines with J gene TRBJ2-5; 16 bases are shared with TRBD2. The germline V gene has CDR1 SGHVS and CDR2 FNYEAQ. The CDR3 is 20 residues long. V shed 5 bases and J 3 bases; nucleotides not matched to a gene: 15.

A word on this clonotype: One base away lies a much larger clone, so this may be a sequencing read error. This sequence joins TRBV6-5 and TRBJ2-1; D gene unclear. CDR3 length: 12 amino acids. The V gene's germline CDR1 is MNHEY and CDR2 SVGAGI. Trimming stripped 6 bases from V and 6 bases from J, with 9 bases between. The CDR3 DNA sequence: TGTGCCAGCAGCGTGGACGGCAATGAGCAGTTCTTC. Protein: CASSVDGNEQFF.

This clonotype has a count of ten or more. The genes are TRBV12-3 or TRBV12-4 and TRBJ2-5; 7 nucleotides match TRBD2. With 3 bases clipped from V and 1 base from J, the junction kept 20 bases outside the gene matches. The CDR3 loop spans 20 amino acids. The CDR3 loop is CASSFWLAENIWRSQETQYF. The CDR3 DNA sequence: TGTGCCAGCAGTTTCTGGCTAGCGGAGAACATTTGGAGGTCCCAAGAGACCCAGTACTTC.

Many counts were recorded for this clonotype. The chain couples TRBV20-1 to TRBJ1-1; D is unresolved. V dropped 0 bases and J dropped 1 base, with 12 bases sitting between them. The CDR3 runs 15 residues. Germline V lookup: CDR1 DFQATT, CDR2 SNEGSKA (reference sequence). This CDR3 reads CSARDGQFSNTEAFF. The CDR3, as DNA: TGCAGTGCTAGAGATGGCCAGTTTTCGAACACTGAAGCTTTCTTT.

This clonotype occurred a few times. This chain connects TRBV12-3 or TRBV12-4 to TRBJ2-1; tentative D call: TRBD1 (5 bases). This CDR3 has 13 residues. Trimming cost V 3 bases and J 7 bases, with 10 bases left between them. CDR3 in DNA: TGTGCCAGCAGTTTGGGGCCTGGGAATGAGCAGTTCTTC. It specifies CASSLGPGNEQFF.

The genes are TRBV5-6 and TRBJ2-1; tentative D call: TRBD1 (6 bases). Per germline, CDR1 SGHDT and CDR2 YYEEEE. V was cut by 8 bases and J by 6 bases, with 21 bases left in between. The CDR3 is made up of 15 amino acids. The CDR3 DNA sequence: TGTGCCAGGGTCCGGGACAAAGTTTTGTTCAATGAGCAGTTCTTC. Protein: CARVRDKVLFNEQFF.

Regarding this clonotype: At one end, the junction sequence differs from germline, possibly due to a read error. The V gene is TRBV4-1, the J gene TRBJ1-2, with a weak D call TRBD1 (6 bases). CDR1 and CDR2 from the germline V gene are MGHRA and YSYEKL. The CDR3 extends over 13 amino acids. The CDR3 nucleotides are TGTGCCAGCAGCCCCGGACAGCACTACGGCTACACCTTC. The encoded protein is CASSPGQHYGYTF.

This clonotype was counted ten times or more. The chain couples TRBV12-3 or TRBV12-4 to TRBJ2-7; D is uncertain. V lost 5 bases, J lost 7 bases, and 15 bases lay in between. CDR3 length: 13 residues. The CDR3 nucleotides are TGTGCCAGCAGTCCTGGGCCTCTTGGGGAGCAGTACTTC. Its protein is CASSPGPLGEQYF.

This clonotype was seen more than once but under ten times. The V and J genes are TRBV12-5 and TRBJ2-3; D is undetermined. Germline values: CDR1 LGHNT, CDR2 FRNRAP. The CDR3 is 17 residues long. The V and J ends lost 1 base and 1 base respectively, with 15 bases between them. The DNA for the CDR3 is TGTGCTAGTGGTTTGGACGCGACTGGACCGGGCACAGATACGCAGTATTTT. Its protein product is CASGLDATGPGTDTQYF.

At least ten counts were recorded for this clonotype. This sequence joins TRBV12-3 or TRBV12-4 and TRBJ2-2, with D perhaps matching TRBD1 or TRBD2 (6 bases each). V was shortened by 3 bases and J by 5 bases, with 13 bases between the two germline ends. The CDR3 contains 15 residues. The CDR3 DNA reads TGTGCCAGCAGTTTCTGGGGGGCGTATACCGGGGAGCTGTTTTTT. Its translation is CASSFWGAYTGELFF.

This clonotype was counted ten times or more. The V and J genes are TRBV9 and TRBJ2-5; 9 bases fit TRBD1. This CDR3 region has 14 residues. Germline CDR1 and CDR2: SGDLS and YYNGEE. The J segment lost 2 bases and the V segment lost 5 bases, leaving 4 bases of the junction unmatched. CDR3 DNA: TGTGCCAGCAGTTACGGACAGGGGCAAGAGACCCAGTACTTC. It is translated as CASSYGQGQETQYF. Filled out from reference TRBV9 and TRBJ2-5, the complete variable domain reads DSGVTQTPKHLITATGQRVTLRCSPRSGDLSVYWYQQSLDQGLQFLIQYYNGEERAKGNILERFSAQQFPDLHSELNLSSLELGDSALYFCASSYGQGQETQYFGPGTRLLVL.

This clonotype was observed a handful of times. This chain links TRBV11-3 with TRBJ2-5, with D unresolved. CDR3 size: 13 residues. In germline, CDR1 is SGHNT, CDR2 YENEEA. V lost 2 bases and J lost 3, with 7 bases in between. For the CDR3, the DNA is TGTGCCAGCAGCTTATCTGGGGAAGAGACCCAGTACTTC. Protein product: CASSLSGEETQYF.

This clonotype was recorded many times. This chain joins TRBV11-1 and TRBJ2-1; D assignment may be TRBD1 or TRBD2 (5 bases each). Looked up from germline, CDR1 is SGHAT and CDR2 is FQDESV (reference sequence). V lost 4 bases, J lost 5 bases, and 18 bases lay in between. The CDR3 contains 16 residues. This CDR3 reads CASSSRDQNNNNEQFF. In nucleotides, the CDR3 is TGTGCCAGCAGCTCAAGGGACCAAAACAACAACAATGAGCAGTTCTTC.

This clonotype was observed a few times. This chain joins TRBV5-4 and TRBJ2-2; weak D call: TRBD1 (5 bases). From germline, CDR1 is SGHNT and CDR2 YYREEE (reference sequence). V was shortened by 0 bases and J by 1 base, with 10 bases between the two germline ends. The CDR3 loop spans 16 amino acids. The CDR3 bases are TGTGCCAGCAGCTTGGCTACGACAGTGAACACCGGGGAGCTGTTTTTT. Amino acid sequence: CASSLATTVNTGELFF.

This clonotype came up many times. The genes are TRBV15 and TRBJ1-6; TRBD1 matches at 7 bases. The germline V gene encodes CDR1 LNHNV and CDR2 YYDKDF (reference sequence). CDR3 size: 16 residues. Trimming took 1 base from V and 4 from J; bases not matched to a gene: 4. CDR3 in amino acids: CATSRGATGYNSPLHF. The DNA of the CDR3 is TGTGCCACCAGCAGAGGCGCGACAGGGTATAATTCACCCCTCCACTTT. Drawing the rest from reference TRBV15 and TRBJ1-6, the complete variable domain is DAMVIQNPRYQVTQFGKPVTLSCSQTLNHNVMYWYQQKSSQAPKLLFHYYDKDFNNEADTPDNFQSRRPNTSFCFLDIRSPGLGDTAMYLCATSRGATGYNSPLHFGNGTRLTVT.

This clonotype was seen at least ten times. The CDR3 DNA reads TGTGCCAGCAGTTACTTCGGGGGGGCCTACGAGCAGTACTTC. As protein: CASSYFGGAYEQYF. This chain joins TRBV6-5 and TRBJ2-7, with 8 bases aligning to TRBD2. CDR3 length: 14 residues. Germline V gene data show CDR1 as MNHEY and CDR2 as SVGAGI. The V and J ends lost 1 base and 2 bases, in that order; junction bases with no gene match: 1.

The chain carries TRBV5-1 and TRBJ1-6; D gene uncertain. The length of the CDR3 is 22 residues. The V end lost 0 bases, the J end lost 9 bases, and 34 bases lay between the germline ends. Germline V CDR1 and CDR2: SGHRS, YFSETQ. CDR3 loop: CASSLGLVRELLGLCCSSPLHF. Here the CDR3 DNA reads TGCGCCAGCAGCTTGGGTCTCGTCCGGGAACTACTAGGATTGTGTTGCAGTTCACCCCTCCACTTT.

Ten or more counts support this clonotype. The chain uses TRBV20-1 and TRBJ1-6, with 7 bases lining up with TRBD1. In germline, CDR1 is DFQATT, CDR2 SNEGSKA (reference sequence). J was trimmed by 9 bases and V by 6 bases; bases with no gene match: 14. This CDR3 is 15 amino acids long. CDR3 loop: CSAMRQGSGGSPLHF. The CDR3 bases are TGCAGTGCAATGAGACAGGGAAGCGGAGGTTCACCCCTCCACTTT.

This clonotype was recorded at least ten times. CDR3 nucleotide sequence: TGCGCCAGCAGCCAAGATGGGCTAGCGGGGGTCGAGCCACACAATGAGCAGTTCTTC. This sequence encodes CASSQDGLAGVEPHNEQFF. The genes are TRBV4-1 and TRBJ2-1, with 10 bases lining up with TRBD2. J gave up 5 bases and V 0 bases, and 13 bases lay outside the gene matches. The CDR3 extends over 19 amino acids. Germline V gene lookup returns CDR1 MGHRA and CDR2 YSYEKL.

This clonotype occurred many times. The CDR3 coding sequence is TGCAGTGCTAGAGTAGCAGCGGGGACAGATACGCAGTATTTT. This gives the protein CSARVAAGTDTQYF. The V call is TRBV20-1, the J call TRBJ2-3, with 7 nucleotides matching TRBD2. The CDR3 spans 14 residues. Trimming cost V 1 base and J 3 bases; bases outside gene matches: 4. Per germline, CDR1 DFQATT and CDR2 SNEGSKA (reference sequence).